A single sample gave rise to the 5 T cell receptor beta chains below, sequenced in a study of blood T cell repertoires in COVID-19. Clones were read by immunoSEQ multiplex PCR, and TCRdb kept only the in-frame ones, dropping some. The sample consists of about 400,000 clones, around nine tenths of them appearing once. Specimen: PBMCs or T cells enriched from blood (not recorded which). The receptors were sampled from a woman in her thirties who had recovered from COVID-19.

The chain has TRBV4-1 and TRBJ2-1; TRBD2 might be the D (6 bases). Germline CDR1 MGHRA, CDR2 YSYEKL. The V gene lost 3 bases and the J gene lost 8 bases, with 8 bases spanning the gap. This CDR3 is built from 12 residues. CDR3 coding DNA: TGCGCCAGCAGCCAGCGGGACTATGAGCAGTTCTTC. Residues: CASSQRDYEQFF.

In nucleotides, the CDR3 is TGTGCCAGCGCCCGTAAGTATCGTGCGCTATGGGAGCAGTACTTC. This sequence encodes CASARKYRALWEQYF. The chain couples TRBV7-9 to TRBJ2-7; D unresolved. The germline CDR1 and CDR2 sequences are SEHNR and FQNEAQ (reference sequence). V dropped 8 bases and J dropped 7 bases, with 24 bases sitting between them. CDR3 length: 15 residues.

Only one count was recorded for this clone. In DNA form, the CDR3 reads TGTGCCAGCAGGACTAGCGGGAGCCTCTCTCTTTCCTACGAGCAGTACTTC. Translation: CASRTSGSLSLSYEQYF. The rearrangement links TRBV28 to TRBJ2-7, with TRBD2 matching over 12 bases. The CDR3 consists of 17 residues. With V trimmed by 6 bases and J by 1 base, 10 bases remained unmatched. From germline, CDR1 is MDHEN and CDR2 SYDVKM.

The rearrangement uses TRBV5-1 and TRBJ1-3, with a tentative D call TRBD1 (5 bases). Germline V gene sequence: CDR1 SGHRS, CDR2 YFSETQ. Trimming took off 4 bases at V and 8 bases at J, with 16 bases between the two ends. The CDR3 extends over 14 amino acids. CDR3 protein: CASSRRQSGDTIYF. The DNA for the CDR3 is TGCGCCAGCAGCCGAAGACAGTCGGGTGACACCATATATTTT.

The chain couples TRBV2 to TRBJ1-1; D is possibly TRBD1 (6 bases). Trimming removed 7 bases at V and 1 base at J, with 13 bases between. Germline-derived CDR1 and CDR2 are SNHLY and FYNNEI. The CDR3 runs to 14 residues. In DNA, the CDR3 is TGTGCCAGCATCCCATCGGGACAGAACACTGAAGCTTTCTTT. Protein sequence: CASIPSGQNTEAFF.